Below, 17 T cell receptor beta chains from the same sample are listed, as sequenced in a study of T cell changes during pregnancy in multiple sclerosis. The assay was immunoSEQ multiplex PCR, and TCRdb's table has in-frame clones only and misses some. The sample includes about 61,000 clones, more than 85% of them seen just once. The source was CD8+ T cells from peripheral blood mononuclear cells, collected in the third trimester of pregnancy. The origin of the receptors is a female donor with multiple sclerosis, enrolled in a pregnancy study.

The rearrangement joins TRBV5-8 to TRBJ2-7; D gene unclear. This CDR3 comprises 14 residues. Per germline, CDR1 SGHTS and CDR2 YDEGEE. V lost 4 bases and J 3 bases, leaving 14 bases between the germline ends. CDR3 bases: TGTGCCAGCAGCGTGTCCGGAGTTAGCTACGAGCAGTACTTC. Its protein product is CASSVSGVSYEQYF.

V and J are TRBV27 and TRBJ2-7; 7 bases agree with TRBD1. J was trimmed by 0 bases and V by 6 bases; bases with no gene match: 2. Germline CDR1 reads MNHEY; CDR2 reads SMNVEV (reference sequence). CDR3 length: 13 amino acids. CDR3 sequence: CASRGTVSYEQYF. CDR3 sequence (DNA): TGTGCCAGCAGGGGGACAGTCTCCTACGAGCAGTACTTC.

The chain employs TRBV5-4 and TRBJ2-1; D remains ambiguous. The CDR3 is 15 residues long. Germline CDR1 SGHNT, CDR2 YYREEE (reference sequence). V was clipped by 1 base and J by 3 bases, with 11 bases between them. The CDR3: CASSLPLTGYNEQFF. The CDR3 DNA is TGTGCCAGCAGCTTGCCCCTGACTGGCTACAATGAGCAGTTCTTC.

The chain has TRBV9 and TRBJ1-2; 10 nucleotides align to TRBD1. The CDR3 totals 13 residues. Germline V gives CDR1 SGDLS, CDR2 YYNGEE. V shed 5 bases, J shed 10 bases, and the junction held 8 bases outside the gene matches. The CDR3 spells CASSQTGGPPYTF. The CDR3 coding sequence is TGTGCCAGCAGTCAGACAGGGGGCCCACCCTACACCTTC.

The V gene is TRBV30, the J gene TRBJ2-7; 9 nucleotides align to TRBD1. CDR1 and CDR2 (germline): GTSNPN, SVGIG (reference sequence). The V segment lost 3 bases and the J segment 2 bases; nucleotides outside the gene matches: 8. The CDR3 covers 15 residues. The CDR3 nucleotides are TGTGCCTGGAGACAACCAGGACAGGGGACCTACGAGCAGTACTTC. Translation gives CAWRQPGQGTYEQYF.

The rearrangement joins TRBV30 to TRBJ2-1, with TRBD1 matching over 7 bases. The CDR3 is made up of 13 amino acids. V dropped 3 bases and J dropped 8; count of bases not matched to a gene: 7. The V gene's germline CDR1 is GTSNPN and CDR2 SVGIG (reference sequence). CDR3 residues: CAWSPGQADEQFF. CDR3 nucleotides: TGTGCCTGGAGCCCTGGACAGGCCGATGAGCAGTTCTTC. The variable domain in full, completed from reference TRBV30 and TRBJ2-1, reads SQTIHQWPATLVQPVGSPLSLECTVEGTSNPNLYWYRQAAGRGLQLLFYSVGIGQISSEVPQNLSASRPQDRQFILSSKKLLLSDSGFYLCAWSPGQADEQFFGPGTRLTVL.

V and J are TRBV2 and TRBJ1-1; possible D gene TRBD1, 5 bases. V gave up 10 bases and J gave up 5 bases, with 8 bases separating them. Germline CDR1 and CDR2: SNHLY and FYNNEI. The CDR3 is made up of 10 amino acids. CDR3 residues: CATGKTEAFF. CDR3 nucleotides: TGTGCCACAGGGAAGACTGAAGCTTTCTTT.

The rearrangement uses TRBV27 and TRBJ2-1, with 7 nucleotides matching TRBD1. The CDR3 runs to 13 residues. The germline V gene encodes CDR1 MNHEY and CDR2 SMNVEV (reference sequence). The V gene end was trimmed by 10 bases and the J gene end by 2 bases; junction bases not matched to a gene: 5. The CDR3 is CATRDRPYNEQFF. DNA for the CDR3: TGTGCCACCCGGGACAGACCCTACAATGAGCAGTTCTTC.

CDR3 sequence: CASDRGGNTGELFF. The CDR3 DNA reads TGTGCCTCTGACAGGGGGGGTAACACCGGGGAGCTGTTTTTT. This chain connects TRBV30 to TRBJ2-2; 9 bases match TRBD1. CDR3 size: 14 residues. Germline V gene data show CDR1 as GTSNPN and CDR2 as SVGIG (reference sequence). V lost 7 bases, J lost 2 bases, and 5 bases stayed unmatched.

The chain is built from TRBV2 and TRBJ2-1; weak D call: TRBD2 (6 bases). The CDR3 loop spans 12 amino acids. Germline assignment: CDR1 SNHLY and CDR2 FYNNEI. The V end lost 5 bases, the J end lost 9 bases, and 11 bases lay between the germline ends. The CDR3 DNA is TGTGCCAGCAGTAGGAGGGAGGCTGAGCAGTTCTTC. Amino acids: CASSRREAEQFF.

V is TRBV15 and J is TRBJ2-1; D is unclear. CDR3 length equals 13 residues. The V gene lost 1 base and the J gene lost 7 bases, with 8 bases spanning the gap. Germline V gene lookup returns CDR1 LNHNV and CDR2 YYDKDF (reference sequence). CDR3 nucleotides: TGTGCCACCAGCAGAGTATTCCTAAATGAGCAGTTCTTC. This encodes CATSRVFLNEQFF.

The gene calls are TRBV9 and TRBJ2-2; the match to TRBD2 covers 8 bases. Germline assignment: CDR1 SGDLS and CDR2 YYNGEE. V was clipped by 6 bases and J by 4 bases; unmatched bases: 17. This CDR3 comprises 18 residues. CDR3 sequence reads: CASTRGSGTNIITGELFF. The CDR3 bases are TGTGCCAGCACCCGGGGTAGCGGGACTAACATAATCACCGGGGAGCTGTTTTTT.

J is TRBJ1-2 and V is TRBV2; perhaps TRBD1 as D (5 bases). The germline V and J ends were trimmed by 6 bases and 1 base, with 9 bases remaining between them. CDR1 is SNHLY, CDR2 FYNNEI, per germline. The length of the CDR3 is 13 residues. The CDR3 coding sequence is TGTGCCAGCAGCCTCAGGGTTAACTATGGCTACACCTTC. This encodes CASSLRVNYGYTF.

DNA of the CDR3: TGTGCCAGCAGCTCACAGGGATCCAATCAGCCCCAGCATTTT. Its protein is CASSSQGSNQPQHF. The V call is TRBV7-9, the J call TRBJ1-5; the D gene is possibly TRBD1 (6 bases). The CDR3 totals 14 residues. Trimming pared 4 bases from V and 3 bases from J, leaving 10 bases between. The V gene's germline CDR1 is SEHNR and CDR2 FQNEAQ (reference sequence).

This clone was observed a handful of times. The J gene is TRBJ1-1, the V gene TRBV7-9, with D unclear. The CDR3 loop spans 13 amino acids. Per the germline V gene, CDR1 is SEHNR and CDR2 is FQNEAQ (reference sequence). V was pared by 5 bases and J by 1 base, with 8 bases between. In nucleotides, the CDR3 is TGTGCCAGCAGCGACGGAGGGAACACTGAAGCTTTCTTT. It yields the protein CASSDGGNTEAFF.

The V call is TRBV5-1, the J call TRBJ2-5, with TRBD1 identical over 9 bases. The V and J ends lost 0 bases and 4 bases, in that order; junction bases with no gene match: 7. The CDR3 is 16 residues long. CDR1 is SGHRS and CDR2 is YFSETQ in the germline V gene. CDR3 amino acids: CASSLDATGGRETQYF. CDR3 nucleotide sequence: TGCGCCAGCAGCTTGGATGCGACAGGGGGGCGAGAGACCCAGTACTTC.

This clone is a singleton in its sample. This chain joins TRBV27 and TRBJ2-3; TRBD1 agrees at 8 bases. CDR1 is MNHEY, CDR2 SMNVEV, per germline (reference sequence). Trimming took 5 bases from V and 2 from J; bases not matched to a gene: 9. The CDR3 consists of 16 residues. The CDR3 sequence: CASSPFTGGFTDTQYF. The CDR3 DNA follows: TGTGCCAGCAGTCCCTTCACAGGGGGGTTCACAGATACGCAGTATTTT.